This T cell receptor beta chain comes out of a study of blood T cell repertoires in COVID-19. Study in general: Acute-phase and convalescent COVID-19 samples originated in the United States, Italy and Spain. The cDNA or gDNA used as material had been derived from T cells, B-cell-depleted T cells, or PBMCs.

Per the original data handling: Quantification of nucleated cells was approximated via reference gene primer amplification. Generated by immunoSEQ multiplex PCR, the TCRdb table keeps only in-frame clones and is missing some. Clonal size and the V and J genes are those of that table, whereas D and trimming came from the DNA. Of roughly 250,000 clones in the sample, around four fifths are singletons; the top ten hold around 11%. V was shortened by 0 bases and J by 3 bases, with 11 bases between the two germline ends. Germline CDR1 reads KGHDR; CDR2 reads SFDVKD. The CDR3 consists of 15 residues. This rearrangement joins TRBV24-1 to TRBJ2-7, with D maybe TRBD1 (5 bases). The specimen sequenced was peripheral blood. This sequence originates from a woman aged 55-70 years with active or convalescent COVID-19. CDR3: CATSDLRAGHYEQYF. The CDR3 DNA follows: TGTGCCACCAGTGATTTGCGGGCAGGGCACTACGAGCAGTACTTC.